These T cell receptor beta chains were read from a single sample in a study of T cell repertoires in cytomegalovirus infection. TCRdb independently ran MiXCR on the reads; one entry per CDR3 protein. Among more than 650,000 distinct CDR3 sequences listed, less than 40% were seen once. Sample: PBMCs. These receptors all stem from a human donor in good health (CMV status not recorded). Some clones in this sample may be carry-over from other donors' samples. The CDR3 runs from the conserved cysteine through the conserved F or W. Fields, in order: CDR3 DNA, CDR3 protein, clone size, J gene, D gene, V gene. The D gene is left open where the match is weak. Size tells how often a clone was seen (once, few, many) or the class of an expanded clone, and some rows leave it out.

cdr3_nt: TGTGCCAGCAGCCACGAGGCAGGTGCCATTCAGTACTTC
cdr3_aa: CASSHEAGAIQYF
clone_size: many
j_call: TRBJ2-4
d_call: -
v_call: TRBV11-2

cdr3_nt: TGTGCCAGCAGCTCGTGGGGGGGACTCTCCTACGAGCAGTACTTC
cdr3_aa: CASSSWGGLSYEQYF
clone_size: few
j_call: TRBJ2-7
d_call: TRBD2
v_call: TRBV5-6

cdr3_nt: TGTGCCAGCAGTTTCCCTACAGGGTACACTGAAGCTTTCTTT
cdr3_aa: CASSFPTGYTEAFF
clone_size: few
j_call: TRBJ1-1
d_call: -
v_call: TRBV28

cdr3_nt: TGCGCCAGCAGCCAAGTCCCGGGACAGGGGGCGCGGACAGATACGCAGTATTTT
cdr3_aa: CASSQVPGQGARTDTQYF
clone_size: -
j_call: TRBJ2-3
d_call: TRBD1
v_call: TRBV4-1

cdr3_nt: TGTTCCAGCAGCGTAGTGGGGAATTCACCCCTCCACTTT
cdr3_aa: CSSSVVGNSPLHF
clone_size: once
j_call: TRBJ1-6
d_call: -
v_call: TRBV9

cdr3_nt: TGTGCCTGGAGTGAAACGGGTATCTATGGCTACACCTTC
cdr3_aa: CAWSETGIYGYTF
clone_size: -
j_call: TRBJ1-2
d_call: -
v_call: TRBV30

cdr3_nt: TGTGCCATCAGTGGGACAGGGAAGAACACTGAAGCTTTCTTT
cdr3_aa: CAISGTGKNTEAFF
clone_size: -
j_call: TRBJ1-1
d_call: TRBD1
v_call: TRBV10-3

cdr3_nt: TGTGCCAGTAGTACCGGAGACAGGGGGATGCACACTGAAGCTTTCTTT
cdr3_aa: CASSTGDRGMHTEAFF
clone_size: -
j_call: TRBJ1-1
d_call: TRBD1
v_call: TRBV19

cdr3_nt: TGCAGCGCATATTACACCGAAAAACTGTTTTTT
cdr3_aa: CSAYYTEKLFF
clone_size: -
j_call: TRBJ1-4
d_call: -
v_call: TRBV29-1

cdr3_nt: TGTGCCAGCAGCCAAGGATGGGGACAGGAAGAAGAGACCCAGTACTTC
cdr3_aa: CASSQGWGQEEETQYF
clone_size: few
j_call: TRBJ2-5
d_call: TRBD1
v_call: TRBV3-1

cdr3_nt: TGTGCCAGCAGCTTAGATCCGCTAGCGGAAACTCACAATGAGCAGTTCTTC
cdr3_aa: CASSLDPLAETHNEQFF
clone_size: -
j_call: TRBJ2-1
d_call: TRBD2
v_call: TRBV11-2

cdr3_nt: TGTGCCATCAGTGAGTCAGGGACAGATACGCAGTATTTT
cdr3_aa: CAISESGTDTQYF
clone_size: -
j_call: TRBJ2-3
d_call: -
v_call: TRBV10-3

cdr3_nt: TGTGCCAGCAGCACACCAGCGGGAGATTCCACAGATACGCAGTATTTT
cdr3_aa: CASSTPAGDSTDTQYF
clone_size: many
j_call: TRBJ2-3
d_call: TRBD2
v_call: TRBV5-4

cdr3_nt: TGTGCCAGCAGGTCGAAACAGGGTAAAGACACAGATACGCAGTATTTT
cdr3_aa: CASRSKQGKDTDTQYF
clone_size: -
j_call: TRBJ2-3
d_call: -
v_call: TRBV7-6

cdr3_nt: TGTGCCAGCAGCTTTCGGGGGGCCGGCTACAATGAGCAGTTCTTC
cdr3_aa: CASSFRGAGYNEQFF
clone_size: many
j_call: TRBJ2-1
d_call: -
v_call: TRBV7-8

cdr3_nt: TGTGCCAGCAGTGAAGCGGGGGCAAGGAATCAGCCCCAGCATTTT
cdr3_aa: CASSEAGARNQPQHF
clone_size: many
j_call: TRBJ1-5
d_call: -
v_call: TRBV6-1

cdr3_nt: TGTGCCAGCAGTGCTAGCGGAAACCAAGAGACCCAGTACTTC
cdr3_aa: CASSASGNQETQYF
clone_size: -
j_call: TRBJ2-5
d_call: TRBD2
v_call: TRBV2

cdr3_nt: TGTGCCAGCAGGGAAATGAGCTCTGGAAACACCATATATTTT
cdr3_aa: CASREMSSGNTIYF
clone_size: few
j_call: TRBJ1-3
d_call: -
v_call: TRBV2

cdr3_nt: TGTGCCAGCAGTCGGACAGCCAATCAGCCCCAGCATTTT
cdr3_aa: CASSRTANQPQHF
clone_size: -
j_call: TRBJ1-5
d_call: -
v_call: TRBV12-3/TRBV12-4

cdr3_nt: TGTGCCAGCAGCCCTGGGGGGGGCCTTATTAATTCACCCCTCCACTTT
cdr3_aa: CASSPGGGLINSPLHF
clone_size: -
j_call: TRBJ1-6
d_call: -
v_call: TRBV5-4

cdr3_nt: TGTGCCAGCAGTTTAGCTATGTCCCGGGATTACGAGCAGTACTTC
cdr3_aa: CASSLAMSRDYEQYF
clone_size: -
j_call: TRBJ2-7
d_call: -
v_call: TRBV12-3/TRBV12-4

cdr3_nt: TGTGCCAGCAGCTCTATACTACCCGGACTAGACCAGGAGACCCAGTACTTC
cdr3_aa: CASSSILPGLDQETQYF
clone_size: -
j_call: TRBJ2-5
d_call: TRBD2
v_call: TRBV7-6

cdr3_nt: TGTGCCAGCGTTAGCCAGGGTCAACACGAGCAGTACTTC
cdr3_aa: CASVSQGQHEQYF
clone_size: few
j_call: TRBJ2-7
d_call: -
v_call: TRBV12-3/TRBV12-4

cdr3_nt: TGTGCCAGCAGCTGGGACAGCATCAACCCGAACACCGGGGAGCTGTTTTTT
cdr3_aa: CASSWDSINPNTGELFF
clone_size: many
j_call: TRBJ2-2
d_call: TRBD1
v_call: TRBV7-8

cdr3_nt: TGTGCCAGCAGTAACGGGGGGTTTGGAAACACCATATATTTT
cdr3_aa: CASSNGGFGNTIYF
clone_size: -
j_call: TRBJ1-3
d_call: -
v_call: TRBV12-3/TRBV12-4

cdr3_nt: TGTGCCAGCAGCCAAGACGCCTCTCCCCGTGAAGCTTTCTTT
cdr3_aa: CASSQDASPREAFF
clone_size: -
j_call: TRBJ1-1
d_call: -
v_call: TRBV3-1

cdr3_nt: TGTGCCAGCAGCTTGTGGGGGGCCTACTACAATGAGCAGTTCTTC
cdr3_aa: CASSLWGAYYNEQFF
clone_size: few
j_call: TRBJ2-1
d_call: -
v_call: TRBV5-4

cdr3_nt: TGTGCCAGCAGCTTGTACGGGGGGGGATATGGCTACACCTTC
cdr3_aa: CASSLYGGGYGYTF
clone_size: -
j_call: TRBJ1-2
d_call: -
v_call: TRBV5-4

cdr3_nt: TGCAGTGCTACCCCCCCTGTTGATGAAAAACTGTTTTTT
cdr3_aa: CSATPPVDEKLFF
clone_size: many
j_call: TRBJ1-4
d_call: -
v_call: TRBV20-1

cdr3_nt: TGTGCCAGCAGTCCCGGGGGGACCAAATCCGGCGAGCAGTACTTC
cdr3_aa: CASSPGGTKSGEQYF
clone_size: -
j_call: TRBJ2-7
d_call: TRBD2
v_call: TRBV12-3/TRBV12-4

cdr3_nt: TGTGCCAGCAGTTTAATGGCGTCCGGGGAGCTGTTTTTT
cdr3_aa: CASSLMASGELFF
clone_size: few
j_call: TRBJ2-2
d_call: -
v_call: TRBV12-3/TRBV12-4

cdr3_nt: TGTGCCAGCAGTTTTAGGTCCAGGGGCTCCTACGAGCAGTACTTC
cdr3_aa: CASSFRSRGSYEQYF
clone_size: many
j_call: TRBJ2-7
d_call: -
v_call: TRBV12-3/TRBV12-4

cdr3_nt: TGTTCCAGCAGCTTAGAATCTAGCGGGAGCAATGAGCAGTTCTTC
cdr3_aa: CSSSLESSGSNEQFF
clone_size: -
j_call: TRBJ2-1
d_call: TRBD2
v_call: TRBV7-9

cdr3_nt: TGTGCCAGCAGTCCCAGGGGGAGGAATACGCAGTATTTT
cdr3_aa: CASSPRGRNTQYF
clone_size: many
j_call: TRBJ2-3
d_call: -
v_call: TRBV12-3/TRBV12-4

cdr3_nt: TGTGCCAGCAGCTTAGTGGGGGGAGAGAACGAGCAGTACTTC
cdr3_aa: CASSLVGGENEQYF
clone_size: few
j_call: TRBJ2-7
d_call: -
v_call: TRBV7-9

cdr3_nt: TGTGCCAGCAGCCTCGATGGGGTGGGACAGGGGAGGACAGATACGCAGTATTTT
cdr3_aa: CASSLDGVGQGRTDTQYF
clone_size: -
j_call: TRBJ2-3
d_call: TRBD1
v_call: TRBV28

cdr3_nt: TGTGCCAGCAAGCGGTCGGCGGGAGTGTTAGGCAATGAGCAGTTCTTC
cdr3_aa: CASKRSAGVLGNEQFF
clone_size: -
j_call: TRBJ2-1
d_call: TRBD2
v_call: TRBV6-1

cdr3_nt: TGTGCCAGCAGGGGGACAGCCTTCAGGGACACTGAAGATTTCTTT
cdr3_aa: CASRGTAFRDTEDFF
clone_size: -
j_call: TRBJ1-1
d_call: TRBD1
v_call: TRBV12-3/TRBV12-4

cdr3_nt: TGTGCCAGCAGTGAAACCCTCCACTCTGGAAACACCATATATTTT
cdr3_aa: CASSETLHSGNTIYF
clone_size: -
j_call: TRBJ1-3
d_call: -
v_call: TRBV6-1

cdr3_nt: TGCGCCAGCAGGGACCCCGGACAGGGGAAGGGCTACACCTTC
cdr3_aa: CASRDPGQGKGYTF
clone_size: many
j_call: TRBJ1-2
d_call: TRBD1
v_call: TRBV4-1

cdr3_nt: TGTGCCAGCGTCAGAGGGGACAGCCGTAATGAAAAACTGTTTTTT
cdr3_aa: CASVRGDSRNEKLFF
clone_size: -
j_call: TRBJ1-4
d_call: TRBD1
v_call: TRBV28

cdr3_nt: TGTGCCAGCTCACGCGGGACGGGGGGCGACCGCAATGAGCAGTTCTTC
cdr3_aa: CASSRGTGGDRNEQFF
clone_size: -
j_call: TRBJ2-1
d_call: -
v_call: TRBV18

cdr3_nt: TGTGCCAGCAGCTTGAGGTCAGGGACTCGTCAGCCCCAGCATTTT
cdr3_aa: CASSLRSGTRQPQHF
clone_size: many
j_call: TRBJ1-5
d_call: -
v_call: TRBV7-2

cdr3_nt: TGTGCCAGCAGCCGCCGGTCGGCGGTAGGTTCCCGAGTCTGGGATACGCAGTATTTT
cdr3_aa: CASSRRSAVGSRVWDTQYF
clone_size: -
j_call: TRBJ2-3
d_call: -
v_call: TRBV7-2

cdr3_nt: TGTGCCAGCCTCTCACACGGTTTGCACGAGCAGTACTTC
cdr3_aa: CASLSHGLHEQYF
clone_size: few
j_call: TRBJ2-7
d_call: -
v_call: TRBV27

cdr3_nt: TGCAGTGCTGGACAGAGGTTCGTAGGGGGCAGTGAGCAGTTCTTC
cdr3_aa: CSAGQRFVGGSEQFF
clone_size: -
j_call: TRBJ2-1
d_call: TRBD1
v_call: TRBV20-1

cdr3_nt: TGTGCCAGCAGTTTAAGAGGGACAGGTGACGAGACCCAGTACTTC
cdr3_aa: CASSLRGTGDETQYF
clone_size: -
j_call: TRBJ2-5
d_call: TRBD1
v_call: TRBV28

cdr3_nt: TGTGCCAGCAGTAAAATAGCGGGAGGGCCAGATACGCAGTATTTT
cdr3_aa: CASSKIAGGPDTQYF
clone_size: few
j_call: TRBJ2-3
d_call: TRBD2
v_call: TRBV27

cdr3_nt: TGTGCCAGCAGCTGGGGACTAGCGGGAGCCGGCGAGCAGTACTTC
cdr3_aa: CASSWGLAGAGEQYF
clone_size: many
j_call: TRBJ2-7
d_call: TRBD2
v_call: TRBV7-2

cdr3_nt: TGTGCCAGCAGCGACAGGGCTTGGCAGTACTTC
cdr3_aa: CASSDRAWQYF
clone_size: -
j_call: TRBJ2-7
d_call: TRBD1
v_call: TRBV5-5

cdr3_nt: TGTGCCAGCAGTTTGAGGGGGCGCGGTAACGGAGCTTTCTTT
cdr3_aa: CASSLRGRGNGAFF
clone_size: few
j_call: TRBJ1-1
d_call: TRBD1
v_call: TRBV12-3/TRBV12-4